Presented here are 13 T cell receptor beta chains from one specimen sequenced in a study of T-cell reconstitution after alpha-beta-depleted transplantation in children. For TCRbeta, the library was prepared with unique molecular identifiers. TCRdb called the PCR reads again in MiXCR, with one record for every CDR3 protein. The sample carries around 600,000 distinct CDR3 sequences, around a sixth recorded once. Source: PBMCs from the stem cell graft donor, taken from the stem cell graft. The receptors shown here come from a human donor who donated a stem cell graft to a child with acute myeloid leukemia.

The J gene is TRBJ2-1, the V gene TRBV4-3; D is ambiguous. CDR3 size: 15 residues. The germline V and J ends were trimmed by 0 bases and 6 bases, with 12 bases remaining between them. Germline V gene data show CDR1 as LGHNA and CDR2 as YSLEER. DNA for the CDR3: TGCGCCAGCAGCCAAGAGAGAACGCCACTCAATGAGCAGTTCTTC. Its protein product is CASSQERTPLNEQFF.

This clonotype was detected many times. CDR3 bases: TGTGCCACCAGCAGAATAGCGGGGGGGTACAATGAGCAGTTCTTC. Residues: CATSRIAGGYNEQFF. V gene TRBV15 combines with J gene TRBJ2-1, with TRBD2 matching over 11 bases. V shed 2 bases and J 4 bases; nucleotides not matched to a gene: 1. CDR3 length: 15 residues. Germline lookup yields CDR1 LNHNV and CDR2 YYDKDF (reference sequence).

J is TRBJ2-5 and V is TRBV7-2; TRBD2 matches 7 bases. J was trimmed by 4 bases and V by 8 bases; bases with no gene match: 19. This CDR3 is built from 17 residues. CDR1 and CDR2 (germline): SGHTA, FQGNSA. The CDR3 loop is CASRLSSRLVAGETQYF. CDR3 DNA sequence: TGTGCCAGCCGCCTTTCATCGCGCTTGGTAGCGGGAGAGACCCAGTACTTC.

This clonotype was observed many times. The rearrangement joins TRBV4-1 to TRBJ1-2, with D possibly matching TRBD1 (5 bases). Germline loops: CDR1 MGHRA, CDR2 YSYEKL. The length of the CDR3 is 16 residues. V was pared by 4 bases and J by 0 bases, with 15 bases between. The CDR3 spells CASSPLKAGTNYGYTF. CDR3 nucleotide sequence: TGCGCCAGCAGCCCTTTAAAGGCAGGGACTAACTATGGCTACACCTTC.

This clonotype was counted only a few times. The V gene is TRBV5-1, the J gene TRBJ2-6, with 9 bases fitting TRBD1. With 0 bases clipped from V and 1 base from J, the junction kept 20 bases outside the gene matches. The CDR3 totals 23 residues. Germline assignment: CDR1 SGHRS and CDR2 YFSETQ. This chain's CDR3 is CASSLAVRWSNLQGASGANVLTF. The DNA of the CDR3 is TGCGCCAGCAGCTTGGCCGTCCGGTGGTCCAACCTACAGGGGGCTTCTGGGGCCAACGTCCTGACTTTC.

This clonotype was counted a few times. The rearrangement uses TRBV5-1 and TRBJ1-5; D gene unclear. Looked up from germline, CDR1 is SGHRS and CDR2 is YFSETQ. The V gene lost 2 bases and the J gene lost 3 bases, with 9 bases spanning the gap. The CDR3 totals 14 residues. This CDR3 is CASSLSGFNQPQHF. Written as DNA, the CDR3 is TGCGCCAGCAGCTTATCGGGCTTCAATCAGCCCCAGCATTTT. The full variable domain, rest sourced from reference TRBV5-1 and TRBJ1-5, is KAGVTQTPRYLIKTRGQQVTLSCSPISGHRSVSWYQQTPGQGLQFLFEYFSETQRNKGNFPGRFSGRQFSNSRSEMNVSTLELGDSALYLCASSLSGFNQPQHFGDGTRLSIL.

J is TRBJ1-2 and V is TRBV4-1, with D maybe TRBD1 (6 bases). Germline values: CDR1 MGHRA, CDR2 YSYEKL. V was trimmed by 5 bases and J by 10 bases, leaving 17 bases between them. This CDR3 comprises 13 residues. CDR3 sequence: CASSYLQRTAYTF. The CDR3 nucleotides are TGCGCCAGCAGCTATCTCCAGAGGACAGCCTACACCTTC.

The CDR3 loop is CASSLRVDDGFF. CDR3 bases: TGTGCCAGCAGCTTAAGAGTTGACGATGGGTTCTTT. This chain joins TRBV13 and TRBJ1-1; D is uncertain. V shed 2 bases and J shed 14 bases, with 15 bases lying between them. The CDR3 extends over 12 amino acids. Germline V gene data show CDR1 as PRHDT and CDR2 as FYEKMQ (reference sequence).

This clonotype was observed once. This chain links TRBV7-3 with TRBJ1-1; 7 positions agree with TRBD1. Germline V gene sequence: CDR1 SGHTA, CDR2 FQGTGA. The CDR3 is made up of 16 amino acids. V shed 3 bases and J 1 base; nucleotides not matched to a gene: 8. CDR3 sequence: CASSFTPGQKNTEAFF. CDR3 in DNA: TGTGCCAGCAGCTTTACGCCGGGACAGAAGAACACTGAAGCTTTCTTT.

This clonotype was detected a few times. The V and J genes are TRBV12-3 or TRBV12-4 and TRBJ1-1; no clear D. This CDR3 contains 14 residues. V lost 3 bases, J lost 4 bases, and 12 bases lay in between. The CDR3 spells CASSFSGFGTEAFF. CDR3 nucleotide sequence: TGTGCCAGCAGTTTTTCGGGTTTCGGCACTGAAGCTTTCTTT.

Comment on this clonotype: An end of the junction does not agree with germline; a read error may underlie this. The J gene is TRBJ2-3, the V gene TRBV12-3 or TRBV12-4; 7 bases are shared with TRBD1. The CDR3 loop spans 15 amino acids. CDR3 DNA: TGTGCCACCAGTCCTAGAGGGGGCCTCCCAGATACGCAGTATTTT. Its translation is CATSPRGGLPDTQYF.

For this clonotype: A much larger clone is a single base away; this may be a read error. In this CDR3 the conserved last residue, phenylalanine or tryptophan, is missing, so a read error is likely. This sequence joins TRBV20-1 and TRBJ2-5; D tentatively fits TRBD1 or TRBD2 (5 bases each). Germline assignment: CDR1 DFQATT and CDR2 SNEGSKA (reference sequence). This CDR3 region has 12 residues. Deletions cut 2 bases from V and 5 bases from J, with 9 bases between. This CDR3 reads CSARRDAETQYS. The CDR3 nucleotides are TGCAGTGCTAGACGGGACGCGGAGACCCAGTACTCC.

This clonotype occurred a few times. The rearrangement uses TRBV12-3 or TRBV12-4 and TRBJ2-5, with TRBD1 matching 10 bases. The CDR3 runs 15 residues. V shed 2 bases and J 2 bases; nucleotides not matched to a gene: 2. The CDR3 reads CASSLRQGAQETQYF. Here the CDR3 DNA reads TGTGCCAGCAGTTTACGACAGGGGGCACAAGAGACCCAGTACTTC.